The sequence of this T cell receptor (beta chain) was determined in a study of cytomegalovirus exposure and HLA in healthy donors. The overall study: Earlier findings included some 120 million unique TCR beta sequences obtained from approximately 170 million T cells. Overall study findings and caveats: A list of 150 to 200 TCR beta chains associated with cytomegalovirus was given. Earlier results showed most TCR beta V segments being productive about 90% or about 30% of the time.

A remark on this clone: Antigen unknown.

It was with 60 Vbeta and 13 Jbeta primers that the PCR ran. Profiled with immunoSEQ multiplex PCR; TCRdb holds only in-frame clones, not every one. This repertoire shows 95,000 to 110,000 clones, 60% to 75% found once; its top ten account for 7.8%. Trimming removed 2 bases from V and 4 bases from J, with 15 bases in between. The CDR3 runs to 15 residues. The germline V gene has CDR1 MNHNS and CDR2 SASEGT. This sequence originates from a young man in good health and CMV-seronegative. This chain uses TRBV6-1 with TRBJ2-7, with D possibly TRBD2 on 5 matching bases. The specimen sequenced was PBMCs. The CDR3 nucleotides are TGTGCCAGCAGTGAACTGGCTAGCAGGACTTACGAGCAGTACTTC. This gives the protein CASSELASRTYEQYF.